These 7 T cell receptor beta chains came from one sample sequenced in a study of T cell changes during pregnancy in multiple sclerosis. Assay used: immunoSEQ multiplex PCR; TCRdb lists only in-frame clones, some missing. The sample lists tens of thousands of clones; roughly 90% were seen once. Sample: peripheral blood, taken before pregnancy. The receptor source for this set is a female donor with multiple sclerosis, enrolled in a pregnancy study.

The chain recombines TRBV7-2 with TRBJ2-7, with D perhaps TRBD1 (6 bases). V gave up 1 base and J gave up 6 bases, with 13 bases separating them. This CDR3 comprises 14 residues. Germline V gives CDR1 SGHTA, CDR2 FQGNSA. The CDR3 sequence is CASSLETGQSEQYF. CDR3 sequence (DNA): TGTGCCAGCAGCTTAGAGACAGGCCAGTCCGAGCAGTACTTC.

The chain employs TRBV5-8 and TRBJ1-4; 9 bases agree with TRBD1. The germline V gene encodes CDR1 SGHTS and CDR2 YDEGEE. The CDR3 spans 15 residues. The V segment lost 4 bases and the J segment 6 bases; nucleotides outside the gene matches: 7. The CDR3 DNA reads as TGTGCCAGCAGCCGTTCCGGGACAGGGCATGAAAAACTGTTTTTT. Its protein product is CASSRSGTGHEKLFF.

The DNA for the CDR3 is TGTGCCAGCAGGATCCTCTGGGCCGGCGAAACCCAGTACTTC. Residues: CASRILWAGETQYF. The chain links TRBV7-8 to TRBJ2-5; D uncertain. From germline, CDR1 is SGHVS and CDR2 FQNEAQ. This CDR3 contains 14 residues. Trimming removed 6 bases from V and 8 bases from J, with 19 bases in between.

V and J are TRBV18 and TRBJ1-4, with D possibly TRBD1 on 6 matching bases. Germline CDR1 and CDR2: KGHSH and LQKENI. Trimming pared 2 bases from V and 8 bases from J, leaving 21 bases between. The CDR3 has 17 amino acids. CDR3 protein: CASSPYDLRGAGEKLFF. CDR3 bases: TGTGCCAGCTCACCATATGACCTGCGGGGGGCTGGGGAAAAACTGTTTTTT.

This clone has only a few counts. The chain links TRBV29-1 to TRBJ2-5; the match to TRBD2 covers 7 bases. Germline CDR1 reads SQVTM; CDR2 reads ANQGSEA. The CDR3 extends over 14 amino acids. V lost 2 bases and J lost 0; bases outside the gene matches: 3. This CDR3 is CSVELAANQETQYF. CDR3 nucleotide sequence: TGCAGCGTTGAACTAGCGGCTAACCAAGAGACCCAGTACTTC.

This sequence joins TRBV7-5 and TRBJ1-1; the table's TRBD1 call for D was not verified on the DNA. TRBV7-5 is a pseudogene. This CDR3 comprises 18 residues. The CDR3 sequence: CVRSHYDNVRGPNTEAFF. The CDR3 DNA reads as TGTGTCAGAAGCCATTATGATAATGTCAGGGGGCCGAACACTGAAGCTTTCTTT.

CDR3 sequence reads: CASSIQGTEAFF. In nucleotides, the CDR3 is TGTGCCAGTAGTATACAGGGGACTGAAGCTTTCTTT. V usage is TRBV19 and J usage is TRBJ1-1; D is perhaps TRBD1 (6 bases). The V end lost 2 bases, the J end lost 5 bases, and 6 bases lay between the germline ends. Looked up from germline, CDR1 is LNHDA and CDR2 is SQIVND (reference sequence). The CDR3 length is 12 residues.